This T cell receptor (beta chain) appears in the sequencing data of a study of T cell responses to AZD1222 COVID-19 vaccine. Assay used: immunoSEQ multiplex PCR; TCRdb lists only in-frame clones, some missing. The repertoire includes around 150,000 clones, approximately 90% of them detected once, and roughly 3.1% sits in the top ten. This CDR3 is 14 amino acids long. In germline, CDR1 is SGHTA, CDR2 FQGNSA. Trimming took 3 bases from V and 9 from J, leaving 14 bases between them. V gene TRBV7-2 combines with J gene TRBJ2-2, with D perhaps matching TRBD2 (7 bases). The starting material was peripheral blood, obtained on day 0 of AZD1222 vaccination. This sequence originates from an adult in good health. The CDR3 sequence is CASSLAGAIRELFF. The CDR3 DNA sequence: TGTGCCAGCAGCTTGGCGGGGGCGATAAGGGAGCTGTTTTTT.